The 13 T cell receptor beta chains below were found in one sample sequenced in a study of T cell repertoires in cytomegalovirus infection. These TCRs' antigens remain unknown. MiXCR, applied by TCRdb to the reads, yields one record per CDR3 protein. The sample yields around 900,000 distinct CDR3 sequences, approximately 32% seen once. The sequences come from cultured CD8+ T cells from PBMCs, collected from culture after CMV antigen stimulation. All receptors derive from a human donor in good health (CMV status not recorded). Some clones in this sample may be carry-over from other donors' samples.

This clonotype was observed a few times. The J gene is TRBJ2-7, the V gene TRBV14; TRBD2 matches 7 bases. The V and J ends lost 2 bases and 3 bases, in that order; junction bases with no gene match: 7. The length of the CDR3 is 15 residues. Germline CDR1 reads SGHDN; CDR2 reads FVKESK. The CDR3 here is CASSQLGGELYEQYF. In nucleotides, the CDR3 is TGTGCCAGCAGCCAATTGGGGGGGGAACTCTACGAGCAGTACTTC.

In this sample, this clonotype turned up a few times. The rearrangement links TRBV10-3 to TRBJ2-3, with 10 bases fitting TRBD1. Germline assignment: CDR1 ENHRY and CDR2 SYGVKD. This CDR3 has 15 amino acids. V lost 5 bases and J lost 4; bases outside the gene matches: 6. The CDR3 nucleotides are TGTGCCATCAGTCCAGACAGGGGGCGAGCAGATACGCAGTATTTT. This translates into CAISPDRGRADTQYF.

This clonotype was seen repeatedly, ten times or more. V usage is TRBV7-2 and J usage is TRBJ2-1, with D tentatively TRBD2 (6 bases). Germline V CDR1 and CDR2: SGHTA, FQGNSA. Trimming cost V 4 bases and J 1 base, with 17 bases left between them. The CDR3 covers 17 residues. CDR3 loop: CASSYPGAPASYNEQFF. As DNA, the CDR3 is TGTGCCAGCAGCTACCCGGGAGCCCCAGCATCCTACAATGAGCAGTTCTTC. Supplemented by reference TRBV7-2 and TRBJ2-1, the full variable domain reads GAGVSQSPSNKVTEKGKDVELRCDPISGHTALYWYRQSLGQGLEFLIYFQGNSAPDKSGLPSDRFSAERTGGSVSTLTIQRTQQEDSAVYLCASSYPGAPASYNEQFFGPGTRLTVL.

The chain joins TRBV12-5 to TRBJ1-5, with TRBD1 identical over 8 bases. The junction had 13 bases not matched to a gene; V was cut back by 5 bases and J by 4 bases. The CDR3 totals 17 residues. Germline loops: CDR1 LGHNT, CDR2 FRNRAP. CDR3 loop: CASGPDREMFENQPQHF. CDR3 nucleotides: TGTGCTAGTGGTCCGGACAGGGAAATGTTTGAGAATCAGCCCCAGCATTTT. Full variable domain (remainder filled in from reference TRBV12-5 and TRBJ1-5): DARVTQTPRHKVTEMGQEVTMRCQPILGHNTVFWYRQTMMQGLELLAYFRNRAPLDDSGMPKDRFSAEMPDATLATLKIQPSEPRDSAVYFCASGPDREMFENQPQHFGDGTRLSIL.

V gene TRBV7-9 combines with J gene TRBJ1-2; TRBD1 aligns across 11 bases. V lost 2 bases and J lost 4; bases outside the gene matches: 12. Germline V gene data show CDR1 as SEHNR and CDR2 as FQNEAQ (reference sequence). The CDR3 has 18 residues. The CDR3, as DNA: TGTGCCAGCAGCTTACTACCTGGACAGGGGGCGGGAGGCTATGGCTACACCTTC. Translated, it gives CASSLLPGQGAGGYGYTF.

This chain connects TRBV7-9 to TRBJ1-2, with D tentatively TRBD1 (6 bases). Trimming stripped 1 base from V and 4 bases from J, with 16 bases between. The CDR3 totals 16 residues. The V gene's germline CDR1 is SEHNR and CDR2 FQNEAQ (reference sequence). CDR3 region: CASSLEIWTEIYGYTF. In DNA, the CDR3 is TGTGCCAGCAGCTTAGAAATATGGACAGAAATCTATGGCTACACCTTC.

This clonotype came up many times. The rearrangement links TRBV6-2 or TRBV6-3 to TRBJ2-7, with D perhaps matching TRBD1 (6 bases). The V and J ends lost 6 bases and 4 bases respectively, with 16 bases between them. The CDR3 totals 14 residues. Germline CDR1 is MNHEY and CDR2 is SVGEGT. The DNA for the CDR3 is TGTGCCAGCAGACAGGGCCGGGGTTTTTACGAGCAGTACTTC. Its translation is CASRQGRGFYEQYF.

In DNA form, the CDR3 reads TGTGCCAGCTCACCGAGTGGGGACACCGCCCTTTCCTGGAACACTGAAGCTTTCTTT. It encodes CASSPSGDTALSWNTEAFF. This chain joins TRBV18 and TRBJ1-1; TRBD1 might be the D (6 bases). V was trimmed by 3 bases and J by 1 base, leaving 24 bases between them. The CDR3 loop spans 19 amino acids. Germline CDR1 reads KGHSH; CDR2 reads LQKENI. Filled out from reference TRBV18 and TRBJ1-1, the complete variable domain reads NAGVMQNPRHLVRRRGQEARLRCSPMKGHSHVYWYRQLPEEGLKFMVYLQKENIIDESGMPKERFSAEFPKEGPSILRIQQVVRGDSAAYFCASSPSGDTALSWNTEAFFGQGTRLTVV.

This chain joins TRBV27 and TRBJ2-7, with 9 bases fitting TRBD2. The CDR3 has 16 amino acids. Germline lookup yields CDR1 MNHEY and CDR2 SMNVEV (reference sequence). Trimming removed 4 bases from V and 0 bases from J; junction bases left unmatched: 7. In DNA form, the CDR3 reads TGTGCCAGCAGTTCTCTAGCGGGGCCCCGCTCCTACGAGCAGTACGTC. Its protein product is CASSSLAGPRSYEQYV.

The genes are TRBV6-2 or TRBV6-3 and TRBJ2-5; D unclear. V dropped 7 bases and J dropped 3 bases, with 15 bases sitting between them. This CDR3 is built from 14 residues. From germline, CDR1 is MNHEY and CDR2 SVGEGT. CDR3 residues: CASTEETLEETQYF. CDR3 sequence (DNA): TGTGCCAGCACTGAAGAAACGTTAGAAGAGACCCAGTACTTC.

This chain uses TRBV4-1 with TRBJ2-7; a weak D match, TRBD1 (5 bases). Per the germline V gene, CDR1 is MGHRA and CDR2 is YSYEKL. The V end lost 3 bases, the J end lost 5 bases, and 14 bases lay between the germline ends. This CDR3 has 14 residues. The CDR3 sequence is CASSHQIQGDEQYF. CDR3 bases: TGCGCCAGCAGCCATCAGATCCAGGGTGACGAGCAGTACTTC.

This clonotype was found many times. The CDR3 reads CASAQFYNEKLFF. CDR3 DNA sequence: TGTGCCAGCGCACAGTTTTATAATGAAAAACTGTTTTTT. The V gene is TRBV6-1, the J gene TRBJ1-4; the D is unclear. V gave up 8 bases and J gave up 4 bases, with 11 bases separating them. This CDR3 region has 13 residues. The germline V gene has CDR1 MNHNS and CDR2 SASEGT.

V is TRBV28 and J is TRBJ2-1, with unresolved D. Germline loops: CDR1 MDHEN, CDR2 SYDVKM. This CDR3 region has 13 residues. V gave up 2 bases and J gave up 5 bases, with 7 bases separating them. The CDR3 reads CASSLRSNNEQFF. The CDR3 coding sequence is TGTGCCAGCAGTTTAAGGAGTAACAATGAGCAGTTCTTC. Supplemented by reference TRBV28 and TRBJ2-1, the full variable domain reads DVKVTQSSRYLVKRTGEKVFLECVQDMDHENMFWYRQDPGLGLRLIYFSYDVKMKEKGDIPEGYSVSREKKERFSLILESASTNQTSMYLCASSLRSNNEQFFGPGTRLTVL.